This T cell receptor beta chain was identified during a study of T-cell memory formation after mild COVID-19. Only a few counts were recorded for this clonotype. TCRdb independently ran MiXCR on the 5' RACE reads; one entry per CDR3 protein. The sample has 150,000 to 200,000 distinct CDR3 sequences; about 20% are singletons. There are 14 residues in the CDR3. Germline V CDR1 and CDR2: SGHVS, FQNEAQ. Deletions cut 4 bases from V and 3 bases from J, with 12 bases between. This chain uses TRBV7-8 with TRBJ2-5; D may be TRBD2 (5 bases). The TCR was taken from an adult woman who had mild COVID-19 (a few samples of this study predate the infection). Cell type and time point are not known. Sequenced material: PBMCs or a T cell subset sorted from them (not recorded which). Here the CDR3 reads CASSYLDGKETQYF. The CDR3 DNA reads as TGTGCCAGCAGCTACTTGGACGGGAAAGAGACCCAGTACTTC.